The source of this TCR beta chain is a study of coeliac disease. In the study overall: Coeliac patients had newly diagnosed active disease, refractory type I disease, or gluten-free diet control. Study-level points and caveats: Few TRB amino acid sequences were shared between samples; most were unique. Only 1 of 6 controls, but about 55% of the 18 coeliac samples, showed published gliadin-specific TRB sequences.

Notes on this clone: What it binds is not known.

The V gene's germline CDR1 is SGHRS and CDR2 YFSETQ. This CDR3 is 15 amino acids long. The germline V and J ends were trimmed by 4 bases and 8 bases, with 18 bases remaining between them. TCRdb keeps only in-frame clones here, not all; method: immunoSEQ multiplex PCR. The data hold over 5,500 clones, with 55% to 65% observed a single time. The chain uses TRBV5-1 and TRBJ1-4, with D hard to call. The TCR was taken from a man between 60 and 70 years old with celiac disease on a gluten-free diet. The sample was lymphocytes from the gut lamina propria. CDR3 sequence (DNA): TGCGCCAGCAGCCTCCTCTCTAGCGGGAACGAAAAACTGTTTTTT. Protein: CASSLLSSGNEKLFF.